The clone carrying this TCR beta chain came up many times. Its specificity is not known. The lymph nodes were axillary draining lymph nodes from breast cancer patients. Deletions cut 3 bases from V and 4 bases from J, with 7 bases between. The CDR3 consists of 13 residues. TCRdb reanalysed the multiplex PCR reads using MiXCR and keeps one entry per CDR3 protein. The profile covers about 230,000 distinct CDR3 sequences, with approximately 29% appearing a single time and 1.2% to 1.5% taken by the ten largest. The data belong to a study of breast tumors, draining lymph nodes, adjacent tissues. General observations from the study: Data only fit, rather than demonstrated, lymph node origin of most tumor T cells. Tumor repertoires ranked between lymph nodes and nontumor tissue in diversity, with V and J gene preferences.

Source material: axillary lymph node tissue. V usage is TRBV12-3 or TRBV12-4 and J usage is TRBJ1-5; D remains unclear. This TCR was sampled from a female donor with breast cancer. Some clones in this sample may be carry-over from other donors' samples. The CDR3 here is CASSFTENQPQHF. The CDR3 coding sequence is TGTGCCAGCAGTTTCACAGAAAATCAGCCCCAGCATTTT.